The 27 T cell receptor beta chains listed next were all sequenced from one sample in a study of blood T cell repertoires in COVID-19. TCRdb's copy holds only in-frame clones and misses some; the assay was immunoSEQ multiplex PCR. The sample lists 300,000 to 450,000 clones, more than 70% occurring once. Sample: PBMCs or T cells enriched from blood (not recorded which). These TCRs come from a man aged 35 to 55 in a cohort exposed to, infected with or recovered from COVID-19 (not recorded which).

V gene TRBV5-1 combines with J gene TRBJ2-5, with TRBD1 as a possible D gene (6 bases). Germline loops: CDR1 SGHRS, CDR2 YFSETQ. V lost 0 bases and J lost 5, with 14 bases in between. The CDR3 has 15 residues. The CDR3 DNA sequence: TGCGCCAGCAGCTTGGCCGAGAGGGGGATGGAGACCCAGTACTTC. Translating gives CASSLAERGMETQYF.

The chain recombines TRBV19 with TRBJ2-1; 11 nucleotides agree with TRBD2. This CDR3 contains 19 residues. Germline V lookup: CDR1 LNHDA, CDR2 SQIVND (reference sequence). The ends lost 3 bases at V and 6 bases at J; junction bases unmatched: 16. CDR3 loop: CASSIIRSGSGRVGNEQFF. The CDR3 bases are TGTGCCAGTAGTATCATTCGTTCGGGTAGCGGGAGGGTAGGCAATGAGCAGTTCTTC.

This clone was observed a handful of times. CDR3 coding DNA: TGTGCCAGCAGCGCGAGGACTAGCGGGCCGAGCTCCTACGAGCAGTACTTC. Amino acids: CASSARTSGPSSYEQYF. The genes are TRBV11-2 and TRBJ2-7; 11 bases map to TRBD2. Germline V gene lookup returns CDR1 SGHAT and CDR2 FQNNGV. The CDR3 length is 17 residues. Trimming cost V 5 bases and J 0 bases; bases outside gene matches: 9.

This sequence joins TRBV7-6 and TRBJ1-3, with D perhaps matching TRBD1 (5 bases). Germline V gives CDR1 SGHVS, CDR2 FNYEAQ. The CDR3 contains 16 residues. V was shortened by 5 bases and J by 0 bases, with 14 bases between the two germline ends. The CDR3 is CASSPDIPSSGNTIYF. The DNA for the CDR3 is TGTGCCAGCAGCCCGGACATACCGAGCTCTGGAAACACCATATATTTT.

This clone came up once. J is TRBJ1-2 and V is TRBV6-2 or TRBV6-3; D is ambiguous. V was pared by 2 bases and J by 4 bases, with 14 bases between. The CDR3 is 15 amino acids. Germline V gene lookup returns CDR1 MNHEY and CDR2 SVGEGT. The DNA for the CDR3 is TGTGCCAGCAGTTACGCGGTCGGCGGGGTCTATGGCTACACCTTC. Translation: CASSYAVGGVYGYTF.

The chain combines TRBV6-5 with TRBJ2-1; 13 bases are shared with TRBD2. Germline values: CDR1 MNHEY, CDR2 SVGAGI. V dropped 5 bases and J dropped 8; count of bases not matched to a gene: 6. The CDR3 has 15 amino acids. The CDR3 reads CASSTLAGGPYEQFF. Here the CDR3 DNA reads TGTGCCAGCAGTACACTAGCGGGAGGGCCGTATGAGCAGTTCTTC.

In the case of this clone: The junction and the germline gene differ at one end; a read error may be behind it. This chain connects TRBV2 to TRBJ2-2; 10 nucleotides match TRBD2. CDR1 is SNHLY, CDR2 FYNNEI, per germline. The CDR3 has 15 amino acids. In DNA form, the CDR3 reads TGTGCCAGCAGTCAAGCGGGAGGGGACACCGGGGAGCTGTTTTTT. Protein product: CASSQAGGDTGELFF. Based on the CDR3 plus reference TRBV2 and TRBJ2-2, the full variable domain is EPEVTQTPSHQVTQMGQEVILRCVPISNHLYFYWYRQILGQKVEFLVSFYNNEISEKSEIFDDQFSVERPDGSNFTLKIRSTKLEDSAMYFCASSQAGGDTGELFFGEGSRLTVL.

The CDR3 coding sequence is TGTGCCAGCAGCTCCCCCCGGGGCTCCTATAATTCACCCCTCCACTTT. Translating it yields CASSSPRGSYNSPLHF. The V and J genes are TRBV7-2 and TRBJ1-6; no clear D. The CDR3 is 16 residues long. V lost 4 bases and J 0 bases, leaving 10 bases between the germline ends. Germline V CDR1 and CDR2: SGHTA, FQGNSA.

The chain recombines TRBV6-5 with TRBJ1-2; TRBD1 matches 7 bases. Germline-derived CDR1 and CDR2 are MNHEY and SVGAGI. V was clipped by 4 bases and J by 8 bases; unmatched bases: 7. The CDR3 contains 13 residues. The DNA for the CDR3 is TGTGCCAGCAGTTCCCCGACAGGGAAAGGCTACACCTTC. This gives the protein CASSSPTGKGYTF.

The chain uses TRBV10-1 and TRBJ2-4; 9 positions match TRBD1. The V segment lost 0 bases and the J segment 7 bases; nucleotides outside the gene matches: 7. Germline CDR1 reads WNHNN; CDR2 reads SYGVQD (reference sequence). The CDR3 extends over 16 amino acids. The CDR3 DNA reads TGCGCCAGCAGTGAGTCGAACAGGGGGCGCGGGAACATTCAGTACTTC. The encoded protein is CASSESNRGRGNIQYF.

J is TRBJ2-7 and V is TRBV6-5, with 7 bases fitting TRBD2. Germline CDR1 and CDR2: MNHEY and SVGAGI. The CDR3 totals 14 residues. V was clipped by 5 bases and J by 1 base; unmatched bases: 5. The DNA for the CDR3 is TGTGCCAGCAGTCCACGGGGAGGGTCCTACGAGCAGTACTTC. This sequence encodes CASSPRGGSYEQYF.

The chain recombines TRBV18 with TRBJ2-2; the match to TRBD2 covers 14 bases. The CDR3 spans 17 residues. V shed 0 bases, J shed 5 bases, and the junction held 2 bases outside the gene matches. CDR1 KGHSH and CDR2 LQKENI come from the germline V gene. The CDR3 nucleotides read TGTGCCAGCTCACCACCCGGGACTAGCGGGAGTACCGGGGAGCTGTTTTTT. It encodes CASSPPGTSGSTGELFF.

The gene calls are TRBV2 and TRBJ1-4; 7 bases are shared with TRBD1. The V gene's germline CDR1 is SNHLY and CDR2 FYNNEI. With V trimmed by 7 bases and J by 7 bases, 3 bases remained unmatched. The CDR3 loop spans 12 amino acids. In DNA form, the CDR3 reads TGTGCCAGCAAACGGGACAGTGAAAAACTGTTTTTT. Its protein product is CASKRDSEKLFF.

V gene TRBV3-1 (or the pseudogene TRBV3-2) combines with J gene TRBJ2-1; 9 bases match TRBD2. The V segment lost 4 bases and the J segment 1 base; nucleotides outside the gene matches: 5. The CDR3 covers 16 residues. Germline CDR1 reads LGHDT; CDR2 reads YNNKEL (reference sequence). CDR3 in amino acids: CASSRQTSGSYNEQFF. The DNA of the CDR3 is TGTGCCAGCAGCCGACAAACTAGCGGGTCCTACAATGAGCAGTTCTTC.

The rearrangement joins TRBV5-1 to TRBJ2-7; perhaps TRBD2 as D (6 bases). The CDR3 covers 15 residues. CDR1 is SGHRS and CDR2 is YFSETQ in the germline V gene. Deletions cut 0 bases from V and 3 bases from J, with 13 bases between. The CDR3 spells CASSLDPSDNYEQYF. For the CDR3, the DNA is TGCGCCAGCAGCTTGGATCCTAGCGACAACTACGAGCAGTACTTC.

The chain couples TRBV7-6 to TRBJ2-3; TRBD2 agrees at 9 bases. The CDR3 length is 19 residues. The germline gives CDR1 SGHVS, CDR2 FNYEAQ. The V and J ends lost 5 bases and 8 bases, in that order; junction bases with no gene match: 23. In DNA form, the CDR3 reads TGTGCCAGCAGCCTTGGTGTATTTGCGGGAGGGCCCTCTTTGGGTACGCAGTATTTT. Encoded protein: CASSLGVFAGGPSLGTQYF. Combining the CDR3 with reference TRBV7-6 and TRBJ2-3 gives the whole variable domain GAGVSQSPRYKVTKRGQDVALRCDPISGHVSLYWYRQALGQGPEFLTYFNYEAQQDKSGLPNDRFSAERPEGSISTLTIQRTEQRDSAMYRCASSLGVFAGGPSLGTQYFGPGTRLTVL.

The chain has TRBV6-6 and TRBJ2-7; tentative D call: TRBD2 (5 bases). The germline V and J ends were trimmed by 2 bases and 6 bases, with 11 bases remaining between them. The CDR3 runs 13 residues. The germline gives CDR1 MNHNY, CDR2 SVGAGI (reference sequence). In DNA form, the CDR3 reads TGTGCCAGCAGTTACCCGGAGGCCGGCGAGCAGTACTTC. It translates to CASSYPEAGEQYF.

The chain carries TRBV30 and TRBJ1-3; possible D gene TRBD1, 5 bases. V lost 0 bases and J 2 bases, leaving 8 bases between the germline ends. CDR1 and CDR2 (germline): GTSNPN, SVGIG (reference sequence). CDR3 size: 14 residues. As DNA, the CDR3 is TGTGCCTGGAGTGTACAAGGGGCTGGAAACACCATATATTTT. Translated: CAWSVQGAGNTIYF. Using reference TRBV30 and TRBJ1-3 for the parts outside the CDR3, the full variable domain is SQTIHQWPATLVQPVGSPLSLECTVEGTSNPNLYWYRQAAGRGLQLLFYSVGIGQISSEVPQNLSASRPQDRQFILSSKKLLLSDSGFYLCAWSVQGAGNTIYFGEGSWLTVV.

This rearrangement joins TRBV6-5 to TRBJ2-2; D is possibly TRBD1 (6 bases). V lost 6 bases and J 4 bases, leaving 15 bases between the germline ends. Germline CDR1 and CDR2: MNHEY and SVGAGI. The CDR3 extends over 15 amino acids. Written as DNA, the CDR3 is TGTGCCAGCAGGCAGGGGTATGTAGGCACCGGGGAGCTGTTTTTT. Protein sequence: CASRQGYVGTGELFF.

This chain links TRBV7-3 with TRBJ2-2; TRBD1 matches 8 bases. Trimming cost V 5 bases and J 5 bases; bases outside gene matches: 7. Germline V lookup: CDR1 SGHTA, CDR2 FQGTGA. The CDR3 is 15 residues long. CDR3 coding DNA: TGTGCCAGCAGCCAACAAGGACAGGGAACCGGGGAGCTGTTTTTT. Translated, it gives CASSQQGQGTGELFF.

J is TRBJ1-1 and V is TRBV7-9; 8 positions agree with TRBD1. The V gene end was trimmed by 4 bases and the J gene end by 4 bases; junction bases not matched to a gene: 8. The V gene's germline CDR1 is SEHNR and CDR2 FQNEAQ (reference sequence). This CDR3 is 15 amino acids long. The CDR3 region has the DNA TGTGCCAGCAGCTCCAGGACAGGGATCGGCACTGAAGCTTTCTTT. It yields the protein CASSSRTGIGTEAFF.

This clone has a single count. This chain links TRBV25-1 with TRBJ1-1; 11 bases match TRBD1. The trim removed 4 bases at V and 5 bases at J, leaving 6 bases unmatched. CDR3 length: 15 residues. Germline V gene sequence: CDR1 MGHDK, CDR2 SYGVNS. CDR3 DNA sequence: TGTGCCAGCAGTGGGGACAGGGGGGGTTGGACTGAAGCTTTCTTT. It is translated as CASSGDRGGWTEAFF.

The chain couples TRBV27 to TRBJ1-3, with a tentative D call TRBD1 (6 bases). The CDR3 has 15 amino acids. From germline, CDR1 is MNHEY and CDR2 SMNVEV (reference sequence). V lost 6 bases to trimming and J lost 3 bases, with 15 bases between them. DNA for the CDR3: TGTGCCAGCAGGGCGGGGGGGCTACGTGGAAACACCATATATTTT. Protein: CASRAGGLRGNTIYF.

This chain joins TRBV5-1 and TRBJ2-1, with D perhaps TRBD1 (6 bases). The CDR3 has 15 residues. CDR1 is SGHRS, CDR2 YFSETQ, per germline. V was cut by 7 bases and J by 3 bases, with 17 bases left in between. CDR3 DNA: TGCGCCAGCGGGACCCTGGGGGCTCTCTACAATGAGCAGTTCTTC. Residues: CASGTLGALYNEQFF.

CDR3 in amino acids: CASSLRSGTSGMDEQFF. CDR3 coding DNA: TGTGCCAGCAGCTTAAGGTCCGGGACTAGCGGAATGGATGAGCAGTTCTTC. This rearrangement joins TRBV11-2 to TRBJ2-1, with 11 bases aligning to TRBD2. CDR3 length: 17 amino acids. Looked up from germline, CDR1 is SGHAT and CDR2 is FQNNGV. V shed 2 bases and J 8 bases; nucleotides not matched to a gene: 11. Full variable domain (missing parts from reference TRBV11-2 and TRBJ2-1): EAGVAQSPRYKIIEKRQSVAFWCNPISGHATLYWYQQILGQGPKLLIQFQNNGVVDDSQLPKDRFSAERLKGVDSTLKIQPAKLEDSAVYLCASSLRSGTSGMDEQFFGPGTRLTVL.

The chain uses TRBV2 and TRBJ2-7; 10 nucleotides match TRBD1. The CDR3 length is 13 residues. Germline assignment: CDR1 SNHLY and CDR2 FYNNEI. Losses at the gene ends were 6 bases for V and 6 bases for J; bases not matched to a gene: 5. The CDR3 sequence: CASRGQGNLEQYF. CDR3 in DNA: TGTGCCAGCAGGGGACAGGGGAATCTCGAGCAGTACTTC.

Concerning this clone itself: Other DNA sequences of this sample code for an identical CDR3. The V gene is TRBV19, the J gene TRBJ1-5, with D perhaps TRBD1 (5 bases). CDR3 length: 15 residues. From germline, CDR1 is LNHDA and CDR2 SQIVND (reference sequence). V was clipped by 3 bases and J by 3 bases, with 12 bases between them. This CDR3 is CASSMGQGFNQPQHF. The CDR3 coding sequence is TGTGCCAGTAGTATGGGGCAGGGATTCAATCAGCCCCAGCATTTT.